This is a list of T cell receptor beta chains from one sample in a study of STAT3 mutations in large granular lymphocyte leukemia. Profiled with immunoSEQ multiplex PCR; TCRdb holds only in-frame clones, not every one. The sample shows some 15,000 clones, approximately 91% of them seen only once. The sample taken for sequencing was peripheral blood mononuclear cells. The receptors were sampled from a woman in her forties or fifties with T-cell large granular lymphocyte leukemia. Some clones in this sample may be carry-over from other donors' samples. The CDR3 runs from the conserved cysteine through the conserved F or W. A D gene is named only where the DNA matches it firmly. A clone size is listed for some rows: how often the clone was seen (once, few, many), or a class if it is expanded.

>TRBJ1-3|NA|TRBV7-8|NA
CASSLSNSGNTIYF
TGTGCCAGCAGCTTATCCAACTCTGGAAACACCATATATTTT
>TRBJ2-1|NA|TRBV18|NA
CASSPETRSNNEQFF
TGTGCCAGCTCACCGGAGACACGGTCAAACAATGAGCAGTTCTTC
>TRBJ1-2|once|TRBV18|NA
CASSPTDSVWDGYTF
TGTGCCAGCTCACCAACGGACAGCGTTTGGGATGGCTACACCTTC
>TRBJ1-3|NA|TRBV30|NA
CAWSAPAGNTIYF
TGTGCCTGGAGTGCTCCCGCTGGAAACACCATATATTTT
>TRBJ2-7|NA|TRBV29-1|NA
CSVVRGGEQYF
TGCAGCGTTGTCAGGGGTGGAGAGCAGTACTTC
>TRBJ2-3|NA|TRBV6-5|TRBD2
CASSYSAGGTDTQYF
TGTGCCAGCAGTTACTCAGCGGGAGGCACAGATACGCAGTATTTT
>TRBJ2-7|NA|TRBV19|TRBD2
CASTYSGKVYEQYF
TGTGCCAGTACCTATAGCGGGAAGGTCTACGAGCAGTACTTC
>TRBJ2-5|NA|TRBV6-6|NA
CASTVGGETQYF
TGTGCCAGCACCGTAGGGGGTGAGACCCAGTACTTC
>TRBJ2-1|NA|TRBV5-4|NA
CASSLEGYSSYNEQFF
TGTGCCAGCAGCTTGGAGGGCTACAGCTCCTACAATGAGCAGTTCTTC
>TRBJ2-3|NA|TRBV19|NA
CASRRTSPGTDTQYF
TGTGCCAGTAGGAGAACTAGCCCTGGCACAGATACGCAGTATTTT
>TRBJ2-3|once|TRBV5-1|NA
CASSLGTPFTDTQYF
TGCGCCAGCAGCTTGGGGACACCTTTCACAGATACGCAGTATTTT
>TRBJ1-5|NA|TRBV6-1|TRBD1
CASSEDDRVTRPQHF
TGTGCCAGCAGTGAAGATGACAGGGTTACAAGGCCCCAGCATTTT
>TRBJ2-1|NA|TRBV5-5|NA
CASSLRPVDEQFF
TGTGCCAGCAGCTTACGTCCGGTCGATGAGCAGTTCTTC